The source of this T cell receptor (beta chain) is a study of blood T cell repertoires in COVID-19. Study as a whole: Collection of acute and convalescent COVID-19 samples took place in the United States, Italy and Spain. PBMCs, B-cell-depleted T cells, or T cells were the source of the cDNA or gDNA that made up the material.

The CDR3 runs to 12 residues. V lost 6 bases and J 9 bases, leaving 12 bases between the germline ends. Followed longitudinally, the Seattle patients had been enrolled during active infection. As originally analysed: The authors estimated nucleated cell counts from reference gene primer amplification. The repertoire was sequenced with immunoSEQ multiplex PCR; TCRdb's copy has only in-frame clones and lacks some. The D gene and trimming were derived from the DNA, and the V and J assignments and clone size from that table. Of about 350,000 clones in the sample, around 90% were seen once. The specimen sequenced was peripheral blood. This TCR was sampled from a woman aged 55-75 years with COVID-19, enrolled during active disease. The rearrangement joins TRBV12-3 or TRBV12-4 to TRBJ1-5; D possibly corresponds to TRBD1 (6 bases). The CDR3 bases are TGTGCCAGCAGGTACGAAGGGGGGCCCCAGCATTTT. Translation gives CASRYEGGPQHF.